These 12 T cell receptor beta chains originate from one sample sequenced in a study of cytomegalovirus exposure and HLA in healthy donors. The protocol was immunoSEQ multiplex PCR, while the TCRdb copy is restricted to in-frame clones and leaves out a portion. This table has 130,000 or so clones, about 90% appearing once. The specimen sequenced was PBMCs. These receptors all stem from a woman between 18 and 29 years old in good health and CMV-seronegative.

This chain links TRBV19 with TRBJ2-5; 8 bases are a match to TRBD2. Trimming cost V 4 bases and J 0 bases; bases outside gene matches: 7. This CDR3 contains 16 residues. Germline lookup yields CDR1 LNHDA and CDR2 SQIVND (reference sequence). This chain's CDR3 is CASSRGELADQETQYF. CDR3 DNA sequence: TGTGCCAGTAGTAGAGGGGAACTAGCGGACCAAGAGACCCAGTACTTC.

This clone was seen a handful of times. The gene calls are TRBV30 and TRBJ2-7; 10 bases are shared with TRBD1. Germline CDR1 and CDR2: GTSNPN and SVGIG (reference sequence). The V and J ends lost 2 bases and 3 bases, in that order; junction bases with no gene match: 7. CDR3 size: 15 residues. Here the CDR3 reads CAWSHLGDRGYEQYF. CDR3 nucleotide sequence: TGTGCCTGGAGTCACCTCGGGGACAGGGGCTACGAGCAGTACTTC.

This rearrangement joins TRBV7-9 to TRBJ2-1; the match to TRBD2 covers 7 bases. The CDR3 sequence is 15 residues long. Unmatched junction bases numbered 16, after V lost 8 bases and J lost 9 bases. The germline gives CDR1 SEHNR, CDR2 FQNEAQ (reference sequence). The CDR3 DNA reads as TGTGCCAGCCCCCGCCAGGCGGGAGAAAGGACTGAGCAGTTCTTC. This codes for CASPRQAGERTEQFF. The full variable domain, completed using reference TRBV7-9 and TRBJ2-1, is DTGVSQNPRHKITKRGQNVTFRCDPISEHNRLYWYRQTLGQGPEFLTYFQNEAQLEKSRLLSDRFSAERPKGSFSTLEIQRTEQGDSAMYLCASPRQAGERTEQFFGPGTRLTVL.

The rearrangement links TRBV11-2 to TRBJ2-1, with 11 bases fitting TRBD2. Unmatched junction bases numbered 6, after V lost 5 bases and J lost 3 bases. The CDR3 sequence is 16 residues long. Germline CDR1 SGHAT, CDR2 FQNNGV. In DNA form, the CDR3 reads TGTGCCAGCAGCCCACGGACTAGCGGGTTCTACAATGAGCAGTTCTTC. Protein sequence: CASSPRTSGFYNEQFF. Drawing the rest from reference TRBV11-2 and TRBJ2-1, the complete variable domain is EAGVAQSPRYKIIEKRQSVAFWCNPISGHATLYWYQQILGQGPKLLIQFQNNGVVDDSQLPKDRFSAERLKGVDSTLKIQPAKLEDSAVYLCASSPRTSGFYNEQFFGPGTRLTVL.

The rearrangement uses TRBV6-1 and TRBJ2-7, with 10 positions matching TRBD2. The CDR3 is made up of 16 amino acids. Germline-derived CDR1 and CDR2 are MNHNS and SASEGT. With 1 base clipped from V and 2 bases from J, the junction kept 5 bases outside the gene matches. The CDR3 is CASSEGPLAGAYEQYF. The DNA for the CDR3 is TGTGCCAGCAGTGAAGGCCCGCTAGCGGGGGCCTACGAGCAGTACTTC.

This clone was observed a few times. The chain uses TRBV5-1 and TRBJ2-7; D is unresolved. CDR1 is SGHRS, CDR2 YFSETQ, per germline. The CDR3 runs to 11 residues. V lost 5 bases to trimming and J lost 6 bases, with 9 bases between them. The CDR3 coding sequence is TGCGCCAGCAGGTCGGGTGGCGAGCAGTACTTC. This codes for CASRSGGEQYF.

CDR3 protein: CATSGRERRGEQYF. CDR3 in DNA: TGTGCCACCAGCGGACGCGAAAGACGGGGCGAGCAGTACTTC. The V and J genes are TRBV15 and TRBJ2-7, with D tentatively TRBD2 (5 bases). Deletions cut 5 bases from V and 6 bases from J, with 17 bases between. The CDR3 is 14 amino acids. Germline-derived CDR1 and CDR2 are LNHNV and YYDKDF (reference sequence).

V is TRBV9 and J is TRBJ2-5, with 8 bases that match TRBD2. V was clipped by 4 bases and J by 2 bases; unmatched bases: 13. CDR1 SGDLS and CDR2 YYNGEE come from the germline V gene. This CDR3 spans 17 amino acids. CDR3 sequence reads: CASSPGLAGGTQETQYF. The CDR3 DNA reads TGTGCCAGCAGCCCCGGACTAGCCGGGGGGACACAAGAGACCCAGTACTTC.

The CDR3 DNA reads as TGTGCCAGTAGTATAGACGGGACCGGGGAGCTGTTTTTT. Protein product: CASSIDGTGELFF. The rearrangement uses TRBV19 and TRBJ2-2; D is unclear. Germline CDR1 LNHDA, CDR2 SQIVND (reference sequence). The CDR3 is 13 residues long. Trimming took off 0 bases at V and 5 bases at J, with 4 bases between the two ends. The full variable domain, completed using reference TRBV19 and TRBJ2-2, is DGGITQSPKYLFRKEGQNVTLSCEQNLNHDAMYWYRQDPGQGLRLIYYSQIVNDFQKGDIAEGYSVSREKKESFPLTVTSAQKNPTAFYLCASSIDGTGELFFGEGSRLTVL.

The chain joins TRBV6-6 to TRBJ1-1; 7 bases line up with TRBD1. Germline V gene lookup returns CDR1 MNHNY and CDR2 SVGAGI (reference sequence). The CDR3 loop spans 15 amino acids. V was pared by 4 bases and J by 1 base, with 6 bases of the junction left unmatched. In DNA form, the CDR3 reads TGTGCCAGCAGTTCTTGGACAGGAGGGAACACTGAAGCTTTCTTT. This codes for CASSSWTGGNTEAFF.

The chain carries TRBV11-3 and TRBJ2-2; D is ambiguous. V lost 5 bases, J lost 0 bases, and 7 bases lay in between. The germline CDR1 and CDR2 sequences are SGHNT and YENEEA. This CDR3 comprises 14 residues. CDR3 bases: TGTGCCAGCAGCCCTACAGCGAACACCGGGGAGCTGTTTTTT. It yields the protein CASSPTANTGELFF.

The DNA for the CDR3 is TGTGCCAAAACGGGACAAGGGGCCCCCCGCTCCTACAATGAGCAGTTCTTC. Amino acid sequence: CAKTGQGAPRSYNEQFF. The V call is TRBV19, the J call TRBJ2-1, with a weak D call TRBD1 (6 bases). Germline CDR1 is LNHDA and CDR2 is SQIVND (reference sequence). This CDR3 has 17 residues. V shed 10 bases and J shed 0 bases, with 22 bases lying between them.